Listed below are T cell receptor beta chains from one sample, sequenced in a study of follicular helper T cells after annual influenza vaccination. TCRdb's table, derived via immunoSEQ multiplex PCR, lists solely in-frame clones and lacks some. Of about 8,700 clones detected, approximately 83% appear once; the ten largest clones hold about 2.9%. The source material was CXCR5+ CD38- circulating T follicular helper cells from blood, sampled 7 days after influenza vaccination. The receptor set was obtained from an adult who received the influenza vaccine. Both conserved end residues are part of each CDR3. Each record gives: V gene, D gene, clone size, J gene, CDR3 DNA, CDR3 protein. A D gene is named only where the DNA matches it firmly. Clone size appears in some rows only: once, few, many, or a class for an expanded clone.

TRBV13	.	.	TRBJ2-7	TGTGCCAGCAGCTTAGCGGGGGACAACCTCTACGAGCAGTACTTC	CASSLAGDNLYEQYF
TRBV6-1	TRBD1	.	TRBJ2-2	TGTGCCAGCGGACAGGCGGCGAACACCGGGGAGCTGTTTTTT	CASGQAANTGELFF
TRBV19	TRBD2	once	TRBJ2-5	TGTGCCAGTAGTGTTTCTAGCGGGAGCCAAGAGACCCAGTACTTC	CASSVSSGSQETQYF
TRBV15	TRBD1	once	TRBJ2-3	TGTGCCACCAGCTACCCGGGACAGGGGGCGAGGGATACGCAGTATTTT	CATSYPGQGARDTQYF
TRBV13	.	once	TRBJ1-2	TGTGCCAGCAGTTCTTGGACGGAGGACACTAACTATGGCTACACCTTC	CASSSWTEDTNYGYTF
TRBV15	TRBD1	once	TRBJ1-4	TGTGCCACCAGCAGAGGTCGGACAGGGGGTCGCTACGCCAATAATGAAAAACTGTTTTTT	CATSRGRTGGRYANNEKLFF
TRBV28	TRBD1	.	TRBJ2-5	TGTGCCAGCAGTCTAGGGGGCGGGACCCAGTACTTC	CASSLGGGTQYF
TRBV6-1	.	once	TRBJ1-1	TGTGCCAGCAACTCCCAGCAGGGAGGCACTGAAGCTTTCTTT	CASNSQQGGTEAFF
TRBV5-5	TRBD1	.	TRBJ1-2	TGTGCCAGCAGGTCGTCGGGACAGCCCAGCAACTATGGCTACACCTTC	CASRSSGQPSNYGYTF
TRBV6-1	.	.	TRBJ1-6	TGTGCCAGCAGCCGGACAGATTATAATTCACCCCTCCACTTT	CASSRTDYNSPLHF
TRBV6-5	TRBD2	few	TRBJ2-7	TGTGCCAGCACCAAGACTAGCGGGGACTACGAGCAGTACTTC	CASTKTSGDYEQYF
TRBV30	TRBD1	few	TRBJ1-5	TGTGCCTGGAGCGAAAAACAGGGGTATAGCAATCAGCCCCAGCATTTT	CAWSEKQGYSNQPQHF
TRBV4-3	.	.	TRBJ2-1	TGCGCCAGCAGCCTTCTCGGCGGTGAGCAGTTCTTC	CASSLLGGEQFF
TRBV18	.	once	TRBJ2-7	TGTGCCAGCTCACCAGATCAGGTGCGGAGTTACGAGCAGTACTTC	CASSPDQVRSYEQYF
TRBV2	.	.	TRBJ2-5	TGTGCCAGCAGTGCATATCTAGCGCCTAAGACCCAGTACTTC	CASSAYLAPKTQYF
TRBV10-3	.	once	TRBJ1-2	TGTGCCATCAGTGAGTCTGAACGGGACTATGGCTACACCTTC	CAISESERDYGYTF
TRBV5-1	.	.	TRBJ2-2	TGCGCCAGCAGCTTGGGGTCTCAGAGTCCCGGGGAGCTGTTTTTT	CASSLGSQSPGELFF
TRBV7-6	.	.	TRBJ2-3	TGTGCCAGCAGCTTAGGGGGCCGAGGGGTCACAGATACGCAGTATTTT	CASSLGGRGVTDTQYF
TRBV11-3	.	.	TRBJ1-1	TGTGCCAGCAGCTTAGGACCGAACACTGAAGCTTTCTTT	CASSLGPNTEAFF
TRBV4-2	.	few	TRBJ2-3	TGTGCCAGCGGGACAGATACGCAGTATTTT	CASGTDTQYF
TRBV30	.	.	TRBJ1-4	TGTGCCTGGAGTCCTCCAGGGCGTCTGGGAAAACTGTTTTTT	CAWSPPGRLGKLFF
TRBV6-6	TRBD1	.	TRBJ1-2	TGTGCCAGCAGGATGGACAGGGGGCTTCGGGGCTACACCTTC	CASRMDRGLRGYTF
TRBV6-1	.	.	TRBJ1-2	TGTGCCAGCAGCGTGGACGGTGGTTATGGCTACACCTTC	CASSVDGGYGYTF
TRBV29-1	TRBD1	.	TRBJ2-5	TGCAGCGTTGGGGACAGGGGTGCCGAGACCCAGTACTTC	CSVGDRGAETQYF
TRBV29-1	.	.	TRBJ2-5	TGCAGCGTCACCCAAGAGACCCAGTACTTC	CSVTQETQYF
TRBV30	TRBD2	few	TRBJ2-2	TGTGCCTTCGCCCGGGGGGACGGGGAGCTGTTTTTT	CAFARGDGELFF
TRBV30	.	.	TRBJ1-1	TGTGCCTGGGTAGGGGGTCTCACTGAAGCTTTCTTT	CAWVGGLTEAFF
TRBV5-6	.	.	TRBJ2-4	TGTGCCAGCAGCTTGTCCGGGGGCCGGGGGGCCAAAAACATTCAGTACTTC	CASSLSGGRGAKNIQYF
TRBV5-4	TRBD1	.	TRBJ1-1	TGTGCCAGCAGCTTGGTTGGGACAGCGAACACTGAAGCTTTCTTT	CASSLVGTANTEAFF
TRBV5-1	.	.	TRBJ1-5	TGCGCCAGCAGCTTGGACGGCAATCAGCCCCAGCATTTT	CASSLDGNQPQHF
TRBV7-8	.	.	TRBJ1-5	TGTGCCAGCCGGGTAGGTGGGGCGAATGGCAATCAGCCCCAGCATTTT	CASRVGGANGNQPQHF
TRBV7-8	TRBD2	.	TRBJ2-5	TGTGCCAGCAGCCCTATACCCGGACTAGCGGGGGGCCAAGAGACCCAGTACTTC	CASSPIPGLAGGQETQYF
TRBV19	.	.	TRBJ1-5	TGTGCCAGTAATCCGGTCCTGGGAGATCAGCCCCAGCATTTT	CASNPVLGDQPQHF
TRBV5-5	TRBD1	.	TRBJ1-5	TGTGCCAGCAGCTCGTTGACAGGGGTCGGACAGCCCCAGCATTTT	CASSSLTGVGQPQHF
TRBV29-1	.	.	TRBJ1-2	TGCAGCCTTTGGGACGCGCGGTATGGCTACACCTTC	CSLWDARYGYTF
TRBV2	TRBD1	.	TRBJ2-7	TGTGCCAGCGGGGGACAGGGAACCTACGAGCAGTACTTC	CASGGQGTYEQYF
TRBV5-1	.	few	TRBJ1-5	TGCGCCAGCAGCTTGGGTGGGGGCTTGGACAATCAGCCCCAGCATTTT	CASSLGGGLDNQPQHF
TRBV11-2	TRBD2	.	TRBJ2-5	TGTGCCAGCAGCTTAGATCGGTGGGCTAGCGGGAGACGAGAGACCCAGTACTTC	CASSLDRWASGRRETQYF
TRBV19	.	.	TRBJ1-3	TGTGCCAGTAGTATCCGTCCCGCGGACACCATATATTTT	CASSIRPADTIYF
TRBV9	.	.	TRBJ2-5	TGTGCCAGCAGCGTAGAACAGGGAGTAAGGGAAGAGACCCAGTACTTC	CASSVEQGVREETQYF
TRBV27	.	.	TRBJ1-1	TGTGCCAGCAGCTTCCAACGCGGGGGGAACACTGAAGCTTTCTTT	CASSFQRGGNTEAFF
TRBV9	.	few	TRBJ1-5	TGTGCCAGCAGCGTAGCCCCCAATCAGCCCCAGCATTTT	CASSVAPNQPQHF
TRBV28	TRBD1	.	TRBJ2-7	TGTGCCAGCAAACAGGGGGGCTCCTACGAGCAGTACTTC	CASKQGGSYEQYF
TRBV4-2	TRBD2	.	TRBJ2-1	TGTGCCAGCAGCCAAGCCCAAGGGGCGGGGGGGGCCAGTGAGCAGTTCTTC	CASSQAQGAGGASEQFF
TRBV5-1	.	.	TRBJ2-6	TGCGCCAGCAGCTTGGGGGGTCGGCCAACCGGGGCCAACGTCCTGACTTTC	CASSLGGRPTGANVLTF
TRBV10-2	.	few	TRBJ2-1	TGCGCCAGCAGTGAGTCTCCGAGGGCTGATCATGAGCAGTTCTTC	CASSESPRADHEQFF
TRBV6-5	.	.	TRBJ2-4	TGTGCCAGCAGTTACTCGCTGGCGGTAGCCAAAAACATTCAGTACTTC	CASSYSLAVAKNIQYF
TRBV7-3	.	.	TRBJ2-3	TGTGCCAGCGGCTCCGGGAAAAATACGCAGTATTTT	CASGSGKNTQYF
TRBV6-4	.	.	TRBJ1-1	TGTGCCAGCAGCCCCGGAGGGCTTGGTACTGAAGCTTTCTTT	CASSPGGLGTEAFF
TRBV6-1	.	.	TRBJ1-5	TGTGCCAGCAGTGAAATAAGGGGTCACAGGCAGCCCCAGCATTTT	CASSEIRGHRQPQHF
TRBV6-5	.	once	TRBJ1-3	TGTGCCAGCAGTTACGCTCCGCAAAGCTCTGGAAACACCATATATTTT	CASSYAPQSSGNTIYF
TRBV28	TRBD2	.	TRBJ2-3	TGTGCCAGCAGTCCCCCACCTCTAAGCGGGAGATCAGATACGCAGTATTTT	CASSPPPLSGRSDTQYF
TRBV5-8	.	.	TRBJ2-7	TGTGCCAGCAGCCCCGGGACGCTCGGAGAGCAGTACTTC	CASSPGTLGEQYF
TRBV19	TRBD1	.	TRBJ2-7	TGTGCCAGTAGTAAGGGACAGGGGGCTTCCTACGAGCAGTACTTC	CASSKGQGASYEQYF
TRBV7-9	.	.	TRBJ2-1	TGTGCCAGCAGCGAAGACAGGCCCGATGAGCAGTTCTTC	CASSEDRPDEQFF
TRBV6-5	.	.	TRBJ2-7	TGTGCCAGCAGTCGCGGCGGCGAGGGCGAGCAGTACTTC	CASSRGGEGEQYF
TRBV21-1	.	.	TRBJ1-1	TGTGCCAGCAGCCCCTCGGCGATGTGCCCAAGCCAGAACACTGAAGCTTTCTTT	CASSPSAMCPSQNTEAFF